The clone carrying this T cell receptor beta chain was recorded a few times. No antigen is known for it. Using RNA transcripts as the source, TCR beta CDR3 regions were amplified. HTBI primers were the set used in a first-round RT-PCR of the TCR CDR3. TCRdb processed the multiplex PCR reads anew with MiXCR; each CDR3 protein has one entry. The sample contains 550,000 to 850,000 distinct CDR3 sequences, roughly 20% of which appear only once. The sample originates from a study of T cells in Graves' hyperthyroidism and ophthalmopathy. Whole-study findings and limits: In blood, most of the thyroid clonotypes expanded above 0.001 were also present.

Germline lookup yields CDR1 MNHEY and CDR2 SMNVEV (reference sequence). The CDR3 is 13 amino acids. V lost 6 bases and J 4 bases, leaving 12 bases between the germline ends. This sequence joins TRBV27 and TRBJ1-2; D gene unclear. What was sequenced was blood. The TCR sequence derives from a woman in her fifties or sixties with Graves' hyperthyroidism that later progressed to Graves' ophthalmopathy. The DNA of the CDR3 is TGTGCCAGCAGCCGCGACATCTCCTATGGCTACACCTTC. It encodes CASSRDISYGYTF.